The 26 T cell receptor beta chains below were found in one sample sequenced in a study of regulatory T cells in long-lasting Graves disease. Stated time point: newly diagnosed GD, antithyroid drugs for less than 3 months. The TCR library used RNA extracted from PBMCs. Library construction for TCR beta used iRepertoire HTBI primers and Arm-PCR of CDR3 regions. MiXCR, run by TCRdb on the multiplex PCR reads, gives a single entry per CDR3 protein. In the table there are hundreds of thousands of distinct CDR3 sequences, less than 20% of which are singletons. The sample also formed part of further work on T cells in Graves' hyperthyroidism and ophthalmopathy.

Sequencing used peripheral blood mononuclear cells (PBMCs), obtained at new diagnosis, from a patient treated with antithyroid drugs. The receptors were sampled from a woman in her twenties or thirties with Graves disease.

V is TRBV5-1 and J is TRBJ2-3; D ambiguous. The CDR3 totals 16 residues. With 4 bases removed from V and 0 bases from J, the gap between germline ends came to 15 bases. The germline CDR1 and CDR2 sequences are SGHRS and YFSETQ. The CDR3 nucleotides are TGCGCCAGCAGCCCCTTCTACACCCCTAGCACAGATACGCAGTATTTT. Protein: CASSPFYTPSTDTQYF.

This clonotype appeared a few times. In DNA form, the CDR3 reads TGTGCCAGCAGTCCTAGCGGGAGGGCTCGAGCCGGAGGCGATGAGCAGTTCTTC. The encoded protein is CASSPSGRARAGGDEQFF. The genes are TRBV6-2 or TRBV6-3 and TRBJ2-1; 12 bases agree with TRBD2. This CDR3 region has 18 residues. Germline-derived CDR1 and CDR2 are MNHEY and SVGEGT. The J segment lost 8 bases and the V segment lost 5 bases, leaving 16 bases of the junction unmatched.

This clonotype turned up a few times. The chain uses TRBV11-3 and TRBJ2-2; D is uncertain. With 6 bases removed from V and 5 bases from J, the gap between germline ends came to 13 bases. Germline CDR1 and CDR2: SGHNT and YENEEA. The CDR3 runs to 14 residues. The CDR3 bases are TGTGCCAGCAGGTTTCGACCCGATACCGGGGAGCTGTTTTTT. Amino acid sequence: CASRFRPDTGELFF.

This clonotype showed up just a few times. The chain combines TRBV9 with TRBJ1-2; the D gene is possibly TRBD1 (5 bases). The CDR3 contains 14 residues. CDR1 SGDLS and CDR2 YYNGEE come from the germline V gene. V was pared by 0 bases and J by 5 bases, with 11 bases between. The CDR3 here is CASSVAAGPYGYTF. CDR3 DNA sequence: TGTGCCAGCAGCGTAGCCGCGGGGCCTTATGGCTACACCTTC.

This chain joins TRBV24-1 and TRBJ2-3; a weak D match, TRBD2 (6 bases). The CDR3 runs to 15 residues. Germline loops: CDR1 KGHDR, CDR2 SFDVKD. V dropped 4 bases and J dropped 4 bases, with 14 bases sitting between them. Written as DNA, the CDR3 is TGTGCCACCAGTGAATACGGGAGCGCCGCAGATACGCAGTATTTT. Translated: CATSEYGSAADTQYF.

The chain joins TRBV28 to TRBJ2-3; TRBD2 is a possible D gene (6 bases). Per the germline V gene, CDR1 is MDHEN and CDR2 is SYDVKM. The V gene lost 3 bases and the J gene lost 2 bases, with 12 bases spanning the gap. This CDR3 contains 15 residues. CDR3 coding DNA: TGTGCCAGCAGTTTTGGGGACTTAGTCACAGATACGCAGTATTTT. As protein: CASSFGDLVTDTQYF. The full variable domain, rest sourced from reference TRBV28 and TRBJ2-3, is DVKVTQSSRYLVKRTGEKVFLECVQDMDHENMFWYRQDPGLGLRLIYFSYDVKMKEKGDIPEGYSVSREKKERFSLILESASTNQTSMYLCASSFGDLVTDTQYFGPGTRLTVL.

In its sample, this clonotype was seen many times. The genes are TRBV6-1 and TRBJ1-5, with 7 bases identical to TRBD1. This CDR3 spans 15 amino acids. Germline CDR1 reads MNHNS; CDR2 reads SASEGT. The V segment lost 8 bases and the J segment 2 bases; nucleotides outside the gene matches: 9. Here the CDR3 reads CASRYRGLGNQPQHF. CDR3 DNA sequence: TGTGCCAGCCGGTACAGGGGTCTTGGCAATCAGCCCCAGCATTTT.

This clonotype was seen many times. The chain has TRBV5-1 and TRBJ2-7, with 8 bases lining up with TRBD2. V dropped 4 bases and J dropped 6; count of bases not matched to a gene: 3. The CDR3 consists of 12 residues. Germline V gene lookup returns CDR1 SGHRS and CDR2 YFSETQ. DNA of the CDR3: TGCGCCAGCAGCATCGGACTAGCCGAGCAGTACTTC. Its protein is CASSIGLAEQYF.

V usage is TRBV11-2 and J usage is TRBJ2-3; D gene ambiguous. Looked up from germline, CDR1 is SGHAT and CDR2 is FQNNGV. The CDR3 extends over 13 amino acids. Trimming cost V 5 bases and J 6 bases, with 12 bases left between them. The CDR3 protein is CASSPSPRDTQYF. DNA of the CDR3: TGTGCCAGCAGCCCATCCCCGAGGGATACGCAGTATTTT.

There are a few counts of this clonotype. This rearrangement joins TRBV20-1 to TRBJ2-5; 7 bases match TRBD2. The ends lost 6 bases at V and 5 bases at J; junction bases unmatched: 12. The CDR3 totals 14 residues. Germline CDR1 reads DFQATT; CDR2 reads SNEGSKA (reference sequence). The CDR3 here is CSALGGVSGETQYF. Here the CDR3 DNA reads TGCAGTGCCCTGGGGGGGGTATCGGGGGAGACCCAGTACTTC.

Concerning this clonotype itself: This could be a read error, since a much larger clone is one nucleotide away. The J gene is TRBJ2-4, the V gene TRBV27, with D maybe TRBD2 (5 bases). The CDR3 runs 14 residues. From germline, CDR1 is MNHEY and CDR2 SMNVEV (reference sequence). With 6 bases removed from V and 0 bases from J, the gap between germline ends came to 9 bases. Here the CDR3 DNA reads TGTGCCAGCAGCTTAGCGAGAGCCAAAAACATTCAGTACTTC. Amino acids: CASSLARAKNIQYF.

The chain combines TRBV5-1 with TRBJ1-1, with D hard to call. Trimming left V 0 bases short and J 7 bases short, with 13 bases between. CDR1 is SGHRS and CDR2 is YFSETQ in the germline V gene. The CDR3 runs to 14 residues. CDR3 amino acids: CASSLEGGLGEAFF. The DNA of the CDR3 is TGCGCCAGCAGCTTGGAAGGCGGGTTGGGTGAAGCTTTCTTT.

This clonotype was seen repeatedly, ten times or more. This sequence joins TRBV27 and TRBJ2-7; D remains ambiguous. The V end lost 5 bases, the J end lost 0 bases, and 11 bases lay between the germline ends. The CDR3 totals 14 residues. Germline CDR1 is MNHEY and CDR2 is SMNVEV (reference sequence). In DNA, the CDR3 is TGTGCCAGCAGTCCATATAGCTCCTCCTACGAGCAGTACTTC. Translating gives CASSPYSSSYEQYF.

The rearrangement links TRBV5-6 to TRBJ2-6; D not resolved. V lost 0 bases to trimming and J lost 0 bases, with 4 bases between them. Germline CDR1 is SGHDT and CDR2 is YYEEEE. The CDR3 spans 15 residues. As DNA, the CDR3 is TGTGCCAGCAGCTTGGAGCGCTCTGGGGCCAACGTCCTGACTTTC. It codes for CASSLERSGANVLTF.

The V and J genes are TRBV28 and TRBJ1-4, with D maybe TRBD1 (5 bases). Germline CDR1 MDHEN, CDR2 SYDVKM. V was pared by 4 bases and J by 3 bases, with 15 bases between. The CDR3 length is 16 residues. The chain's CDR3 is CASSSGRGGANEKLFF. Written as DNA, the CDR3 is TGTGCCAGCAGTTCAGGCCGGGGGGGTGCTAATGAAAAACTGTTTTTT.

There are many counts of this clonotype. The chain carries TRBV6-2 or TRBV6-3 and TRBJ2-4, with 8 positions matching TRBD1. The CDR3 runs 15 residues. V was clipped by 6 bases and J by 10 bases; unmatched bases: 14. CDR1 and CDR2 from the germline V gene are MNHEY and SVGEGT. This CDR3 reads CASSPFRTGSKIQYF. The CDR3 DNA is TGTGCCAGCAGCCCGTTTAGGACAGGGTCCAAGATTCAGTACTTC.

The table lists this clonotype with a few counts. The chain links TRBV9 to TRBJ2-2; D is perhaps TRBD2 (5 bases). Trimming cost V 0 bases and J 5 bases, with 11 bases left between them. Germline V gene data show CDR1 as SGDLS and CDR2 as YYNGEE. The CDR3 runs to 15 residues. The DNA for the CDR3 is TGTGCCAGCAGCGTAGTTGAAGGGAGTACCGGGGAGCTGTTTTTT. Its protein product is CASSVVEGSTGELFF. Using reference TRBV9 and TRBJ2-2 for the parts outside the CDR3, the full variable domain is DSGVTQTPKHLITATGQRVTLRCSPRSGDLSVYWYQQSLDQGLQFLIQYYNGEERAKGNILERFSAQQFPDLHSELNLSSLELGDSALYFCASSVVEGSTGELFFGEGSRLTVL.

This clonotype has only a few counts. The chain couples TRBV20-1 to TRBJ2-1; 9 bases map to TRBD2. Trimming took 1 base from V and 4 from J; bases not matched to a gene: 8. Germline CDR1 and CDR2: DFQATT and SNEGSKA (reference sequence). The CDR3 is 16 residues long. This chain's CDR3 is CSARVASGRTYNEQFF. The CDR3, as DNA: TGCAGTGCTAGAGTAGCCAGCGGGAGGACTTACAATGAGCAGTTCTTC.

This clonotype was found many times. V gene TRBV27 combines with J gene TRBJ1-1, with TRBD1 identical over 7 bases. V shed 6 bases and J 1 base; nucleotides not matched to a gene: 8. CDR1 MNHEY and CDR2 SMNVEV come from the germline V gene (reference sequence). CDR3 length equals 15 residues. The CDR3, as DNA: TGTGCCAGCAGGCCCTTAGGGACAGCGAACACTGAAGCTTTCTTT. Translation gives CASRPLGTANTEAFF.

CDR3 coding DNA: TGTGCCAGCAGTGAAAGGGTAGATCAGCCCCAGCATTTT. Protein sequence: CASSERVDQPQHF. V usage is TRBV6-4 and J usage is TRBJ1-5, with D uncertain. There are 13 residues in the CDR3. The germline CDR1 and CDR2 sequences are MRHNA and SNTAGT. Deletions cut 3 bases from V and 5 bases from J, with 8 bases between.

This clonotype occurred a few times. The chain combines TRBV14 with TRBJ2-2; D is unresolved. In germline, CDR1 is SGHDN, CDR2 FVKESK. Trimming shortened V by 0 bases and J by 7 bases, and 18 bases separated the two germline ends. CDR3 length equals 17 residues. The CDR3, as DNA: TGTGCCAGCAGCCAAGATTTGTCCGGTAGCTTTATCGGGGAGCTGTTTTTT. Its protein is CASSQDLSGSFIGELFF.

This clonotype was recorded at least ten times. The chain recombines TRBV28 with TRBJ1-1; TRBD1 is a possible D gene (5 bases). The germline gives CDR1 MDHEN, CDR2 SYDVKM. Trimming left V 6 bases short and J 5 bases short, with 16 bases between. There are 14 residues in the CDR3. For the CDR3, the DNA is TGTGCCAGCAGCAGCATCCAGGGTGGTACTGAAGCTTTCTTT. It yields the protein CASSSIQGGTEAFF.

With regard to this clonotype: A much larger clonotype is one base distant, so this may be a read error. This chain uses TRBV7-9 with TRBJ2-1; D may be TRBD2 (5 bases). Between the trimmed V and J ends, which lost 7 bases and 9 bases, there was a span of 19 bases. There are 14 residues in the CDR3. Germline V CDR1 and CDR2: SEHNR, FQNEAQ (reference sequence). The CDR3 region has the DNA TGTGCCAGCACCTTCCTCACGTGGGAGCGTGAGCAGTTCTTC. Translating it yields CASTFLTWEREQFF.

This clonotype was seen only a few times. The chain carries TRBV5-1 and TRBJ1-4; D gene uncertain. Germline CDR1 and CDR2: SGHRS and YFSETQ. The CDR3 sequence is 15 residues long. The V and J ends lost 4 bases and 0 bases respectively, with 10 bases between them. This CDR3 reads CASSPGRPTNEKLFF. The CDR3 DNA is TGCGCCAGCAGCCCCGGGAGGCCAACTAATGAAAAACTGTTTTTT.

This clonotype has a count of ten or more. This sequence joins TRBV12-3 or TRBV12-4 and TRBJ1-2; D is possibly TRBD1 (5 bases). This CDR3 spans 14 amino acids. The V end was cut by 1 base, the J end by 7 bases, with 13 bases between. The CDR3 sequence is CASSLVSQGSGYTF. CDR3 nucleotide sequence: TGTGCCAGCAGTTTAGTTAGCCAGGGAAGTGGCTACACCTTC.

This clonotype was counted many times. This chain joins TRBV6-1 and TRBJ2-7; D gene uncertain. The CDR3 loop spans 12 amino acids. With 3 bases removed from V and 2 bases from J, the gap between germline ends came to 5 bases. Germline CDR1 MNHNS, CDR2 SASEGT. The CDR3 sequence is CASSDGPYEQYF. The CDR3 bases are TGTGCCAGCAGTGACGGACCCTACGAGCAGTACTTC.